The TCR beta chain described here comes from a study of a mutant IDH1 vaccine in newly diagnosed glioma. Regarding this clone: Antigen specificity is unknown.

Time point described: week 5, during vaccination. All doses held 300 ug of mutant IDH1 20-mer peptide, with topical imiquimod. V gave up 7 bases and J gave up 0 bases, with 10 bases separating them. CDR3 length: 13 residues. Germline CDR1 reads MNHNS; CDR2 reads SASEGT. The repertoire was sequenced with immunoSEQ multiplex PCR; TCRdb's copy has only in-frame clones and lacks some. The sample comprises around 58,000 clones, 80% to 85% of which are singletons, and approximately 3.6% rests with the top ten. The sample consisted of PBMCs, taken from a glioma patient whose treatment included an IDH1 peptide vaccine. The chain carries TRBV6-1 and TRBJ2-7; D is tentatively TRBD1 or TRBD2 (6 bases each). This sequence was found in a man aged 25 to 45 with glioma. The CDR3 coding sequence is TGTGCCAGCACCGGGGGCATCTCCTACGAGCAGTACTTC. Translating it yields CASTGGISYEQYF.